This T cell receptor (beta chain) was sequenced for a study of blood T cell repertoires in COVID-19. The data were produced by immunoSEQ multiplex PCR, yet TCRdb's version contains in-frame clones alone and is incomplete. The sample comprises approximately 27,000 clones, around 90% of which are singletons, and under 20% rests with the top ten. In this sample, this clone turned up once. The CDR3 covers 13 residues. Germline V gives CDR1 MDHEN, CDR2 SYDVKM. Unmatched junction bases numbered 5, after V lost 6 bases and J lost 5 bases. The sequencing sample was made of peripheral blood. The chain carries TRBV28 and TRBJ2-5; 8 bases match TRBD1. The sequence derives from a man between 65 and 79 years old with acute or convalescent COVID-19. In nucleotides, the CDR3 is TGTGCCAGCAGGAGGACAGGGTTGGAGACCCAGTACTTC. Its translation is CASRRTGLETQYF. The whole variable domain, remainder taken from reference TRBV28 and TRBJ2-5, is DVKVTQSSRYLVKRTGEKVFLECVQDMDHENMFWYRQDPGLGLRLIYFSYDVKMKEKGDIPEGYSVSREKKERFSLILESASTNQTSMYLCASRRTGLETQYFGPGTRLLVL.